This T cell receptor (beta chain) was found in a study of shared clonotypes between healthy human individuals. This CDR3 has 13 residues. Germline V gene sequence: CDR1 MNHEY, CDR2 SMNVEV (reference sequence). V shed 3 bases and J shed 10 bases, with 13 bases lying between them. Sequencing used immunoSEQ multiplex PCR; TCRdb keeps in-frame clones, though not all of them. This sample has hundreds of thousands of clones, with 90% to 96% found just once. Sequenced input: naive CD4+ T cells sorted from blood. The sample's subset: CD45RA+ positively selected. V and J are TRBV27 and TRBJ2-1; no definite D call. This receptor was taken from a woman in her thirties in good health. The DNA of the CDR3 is TGTGCCAGCAGTTTCCCCCCCCGGCTAGAGCAGTTCTTC. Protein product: CASSFPPRLEQFF.